This T cell receptor (beta chain) is drawn from a study of regulatory T cells in long-lasting Graves disease. The CDR3 length is 14 residues. Germline V gene data show CDR1 as GTSNPN and CDR2 as SVGIG (reference sequence). Concerning this clonotype: The germline gene is not matched at one end of the junction; a read error may be the cause.

Relying on iRepertoire HTBI primers and Arm-PCR of CDR3 regions, the team built TCR beta libraries. TCRdb itself ran the multiplex PCR reads through MiXCR, one entry per CDR3 protein. This sample has 450,000 to 700,000 distinct CDR3 sequences, with 13% found just once. As for time point: newly diagnosed GD, antithyroid drugs for less than 3 months. Following extraction of RNA from PBMCs, that RNA was used to make the TCR library. Diagnoses of Graves' disease were made by American Thyroid Association guidelines. Patients came from an endocrinology department in Xi'an, China. Separately, the same data were catalogued under a study of T cells in Graves' hyperthyroidism and ophthalmopathy. That report adds: The primer set for the first-round RT-PCR of the TCR CDR3 was HTBI.

The chain is built from TRBV30 and TRBJ2-4; TRBD2 might be the D (6 bases). The receptor was isolated from a man aged 30 to 39 with Graves disease. The sequences come from peripheral blood mononuclear cells (PBMCs), collected at new diagnosis, from a patient treated with antithyroid drugs. The CDR3 DNA reads as TGTGCCTGGGGTGTGGGGGGAACCAAAAACATTCAGTACTTC. Translation gives CAWGVGGTKNIQYF.